The next 2 T cell receptor beta chains were all read from a single sample in a study of human T cells and chemical hapten exposure. One entry per CDR3 protein, called by TCRdb with MiXCR from the RACE reads. The table shows some 170,000 distinct CDR3 sequences, with 20% to 25% occurring only once. Time point defined: patch test 1, 2 weeks after DPC sensitization. The sample's treatment: therapeutic diphenylcyclopropenone sensitization with weekly scalp DPC. Specimen: whole blood, collected in connection with sensitization to the hapten diphenylcyclopropenone (DPC). These receptors came from a woman in her 50s with alopecia areata. Some clones in this sample may be carry-over from other donors' samples.

This clonotype was picked up a small number of times. Here the CDR3 DNA reads TGCAGCGTTGAGGGGGGACAAACCTACGAGCAGTACTTC. It yields the protein CSVEGGQTYEQYF. The chain links TRBV29-1 to TRBJ2-7; D possibly matches TRBD1 or TRBD2 (6 bases each). Trimming took off 3 bases at V and 2 bases at J, with 11 bases between the two ends. Germline assignment: CDR1 SQVTM and CDR2 ANQGSEA. CDR3 length: 13 amino acids.

Comments on this clonotype: One end of the junction is discordant with germline, which a read error may explain. V and J are TRBV11-3 and TRBJ2-1; D remains unclear. CDR3 length equals 11 residues. Germline values: CDR1 SGHNT, CDR2 YENEEA. For the CDR3, the DNA is TGTGCCAGCAGCTCCCACAATGAGCAGTTCTTC. This sequence encodes CASSSHNEQFF.